This entry is about one TCR beta chain. This sample was taken from a study of blood T cell repertoires in COVID-19. The assay was immunoSEQ multiplex PCR, and TCRdb's table has in-frame clones only and misses some. The sample has 40,000 to 55,000 clones, about 78% seen once; the top ten hold 5.8%. The CDR3 sequence is 14 residues long. Germline-derived CDR1 and CDR2 are SGHNT and YYREEE (reference sequence). V lost 1 base and J lost 5, with 12 bases in between. The source material was PBMCs or T cells enriched from blood (not recorded which). The chain recombines TRBV5-4 with TRBJ2-5; maybe TRBD2 (6 bases). This sequence originates from a woman aged 45-59 years with acute COVID-19. In DNA, the CDR3 is TGTGCCAGCAGCTTGCAGGAGGGAAGTGAGACCCAGTACTTC. It translates to CASSLQEGSETQYF. Combining the CDR3 with reference TRBV5-4 and TRBJ2-5 gives the whole variable domain ETGVTQSPTHLIKTRGQQVTLRCSSQSGHNTVSWYQQALGQGPQFIFQYYREEENGRGNFPPRFSGLQFPNYSSELNVNALELDDSALYLCASSLQEGSETQYFGPGTRLLVL.